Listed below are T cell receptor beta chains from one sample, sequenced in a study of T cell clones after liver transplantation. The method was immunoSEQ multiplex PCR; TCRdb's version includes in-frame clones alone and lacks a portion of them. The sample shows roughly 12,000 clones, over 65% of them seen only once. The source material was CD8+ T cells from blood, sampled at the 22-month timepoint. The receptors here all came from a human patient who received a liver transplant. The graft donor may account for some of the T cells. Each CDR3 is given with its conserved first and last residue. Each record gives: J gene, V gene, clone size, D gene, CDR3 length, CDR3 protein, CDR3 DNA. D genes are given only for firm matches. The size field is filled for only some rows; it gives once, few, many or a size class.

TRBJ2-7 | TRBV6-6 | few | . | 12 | CASMGNSYEQYF | TGTGCCAGCATGGGCAACTCCTACGAGCAGTACTTC
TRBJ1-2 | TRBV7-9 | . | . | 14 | CASTLSREGYGYTF | TGTGCCAGCACCCTCTCCAGGGAAGGCTATGGCTACACCTTC
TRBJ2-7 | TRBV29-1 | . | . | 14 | CSVDVRGRSYEQYF | TGCAGCGTTGACGTCCGGGGACGCTCCTACGAGCAGTACTTC
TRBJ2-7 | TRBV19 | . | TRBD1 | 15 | CASSQVGTGSYEQYF | TGTGCCAGTAGCCAAGTGGGGACAGGGTCCTACGAGCAGTACTTC
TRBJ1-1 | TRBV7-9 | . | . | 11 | CASSFMTEAFF | TGTGCCAGCAGCTTTATGACTGAAGCTTTCTTT
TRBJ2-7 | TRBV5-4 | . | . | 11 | CASSALGEQYF | TGTGCCAGCAGCGCCTTGGGGGAGCAGTACTTC
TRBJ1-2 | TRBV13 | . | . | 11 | CASSLSNGYTF | TGTGCCAGCAGCCTCTCGAATGGCTACACCTTC
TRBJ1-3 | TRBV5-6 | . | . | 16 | CASSLPSSAPGNTIYF | TGTGCCAGCAGCTTACCCAGTTCCGCACCCGGAAACACCATATATTTT
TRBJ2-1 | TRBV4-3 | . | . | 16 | CASSQDRSGSYNEQFF | TGCGCCAGCAGCCAAGATCGCTCAGGGAGCTACAATGAGCAGTTCTTC
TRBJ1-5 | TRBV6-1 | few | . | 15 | CASSESRSHNQPQHF | TGTGCCAGCAGTGAGAGCCGGAGCCACAATCAGCCCCAGCATTTT
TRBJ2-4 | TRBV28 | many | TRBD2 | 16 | CASSSGLALGKNIQYF | TGTGCCAGCAGTTCGGGACTAGCGCTCGGCAAAAACATTCAGTACTTC
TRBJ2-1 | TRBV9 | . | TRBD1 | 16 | CASSVDPGQGTLEQFF | TGTGCCAGCAGCGTGGATCCGGGACAGGGGACGCTTGAGCAGTTCTTC
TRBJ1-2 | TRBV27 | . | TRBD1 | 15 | CASSSLGTGLPPPTF | TGTGCCAGCAGTTCGTTGGGGACAGGGTTGCCCCCCCCCACCTTC
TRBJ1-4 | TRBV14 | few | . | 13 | CASSQVQGSGLFF | TGTGCCAGCAGCCAAGTCCAGGGGAGTGGACTGTTTTTT
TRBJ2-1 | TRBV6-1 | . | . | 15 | CASSDGGEAYNEQFF | TGTGCCAGCAGTGATGGTGGGGAAGCCTACAATGAGCAGTTCTTC
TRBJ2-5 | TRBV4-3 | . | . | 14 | CASSQDPRAETQYF | TGCGCCAGCAGCCAAGACCCCCGGGCTGAGACCCAGTACTTC
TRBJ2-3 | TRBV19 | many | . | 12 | CASKRGADTQYF | TGTGCCAGTAAAAGGGGTGCAGATACGCAGTATTTT
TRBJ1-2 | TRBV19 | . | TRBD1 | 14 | CASSISGGDYGYTF | TGTGCCAGTAGTATTTCAGGGGGCGACTATGGCTACACCTTC
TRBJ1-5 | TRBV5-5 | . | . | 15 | CASSLGSVGGQPQHF | TGTGCCAGCAGCTTGGGATCTGTCGGGGGTCAGCCCCAGCATTTT
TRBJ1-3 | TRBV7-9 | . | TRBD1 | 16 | CASSSNRGRNGNTIYF | TGTGCCAGCAGCTCGAATAGGGGGCGGAATGGAAACACCATATATTTT
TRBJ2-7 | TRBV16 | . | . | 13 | CASSRSTGYEQYF | TGTGCCAGCAGCCGTTCGACAGGCTACGAGCAGTACTTC
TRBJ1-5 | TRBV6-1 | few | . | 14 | CASSLVQGNQPQHF | TGTGCCAGCAGTTTAGTACAGGGCAATCAGCCCCAGCATTTT
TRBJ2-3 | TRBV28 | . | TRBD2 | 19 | CATDPPGTSGRPSTDTQYF | TGTGCCACCGACCCCCCGGGGACTAGCGGGAGACCTAGCACAGATACGCAGTATTTT
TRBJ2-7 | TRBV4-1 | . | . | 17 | CASSQVWAQGANYEQYF | TGCGCCAGCAGCCAAGTCTGGGCCCAAGGGGCAAACTACGAGCAGTACTTC
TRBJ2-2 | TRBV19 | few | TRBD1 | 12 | CTGTGNTGELFF | TGTACAGGGACAGGGAACACCGGGGAGCTGTTTTTT
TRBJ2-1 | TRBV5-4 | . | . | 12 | CASSHSLGGQFF | TGTGCCAGCAGCCATAGCTTAGGTGGGCAGTTCTTC
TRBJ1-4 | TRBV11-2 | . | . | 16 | CASSLDESGWGEKLFF | TGTGCCAGCAGCTTAGATGAGTCAGGGTGGGGTGAAAAACTGTTTTTT
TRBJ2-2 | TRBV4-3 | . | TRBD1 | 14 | CASSSGGDAGELFF | TGCGCCAGCAGCTCAGGGGGCGATGCCGGGGAGCTGTTTTTT
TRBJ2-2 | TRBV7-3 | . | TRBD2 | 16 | CASSLAAGGPNGELFF | TGTGCCAGCAGCTTAGCAGCGGGAGGGCCCAACGGGGAGCTGTTTTTT
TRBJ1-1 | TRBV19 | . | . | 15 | CASSLLGHQNTEAFF | TGTGCCAGTAGTCTCCTGGGACATCAGAACACTGAAGCTTTCTTT
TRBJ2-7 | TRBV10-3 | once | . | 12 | CAIVTGSYEQYF | TGTGCCATCGTAACAGGTTCCTACGAGCAGTACTTC
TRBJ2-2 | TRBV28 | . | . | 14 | CASSWASQTGELFF | TGTGCCAGCAGTTGGGCTAGCCAGACCGGGGAGCTGTTTTTT
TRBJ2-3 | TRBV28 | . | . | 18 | CASSQQGLAASSTDTQYF | TGTGCCAGCAGTCAGCAGGGGCTAGCGGCTTCTAGCACAGATACGCAGTATTTT
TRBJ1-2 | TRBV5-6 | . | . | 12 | CASSLLNYGYTF | TGTGCCAGCAGCTTGCTGAACTATGGCTACACCTTC
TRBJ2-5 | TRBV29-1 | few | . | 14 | CSVESRTVEETQYF | TGCAGCGTTGAATCGAGGACGGTCGAAGAGACCCAGTACTTC
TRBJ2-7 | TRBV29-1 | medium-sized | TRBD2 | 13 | CSVENAGDYEQYF | TGCAGCGTTGAAAATGCGGGGGACTACGAGCAGTACTTC
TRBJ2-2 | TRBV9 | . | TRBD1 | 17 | CASSVGWDSSNTGELFF | TGTGCCAGCAGCGTAGGTTGGGACAGCTCGAACACCGGGGAGCTGTTTTTT
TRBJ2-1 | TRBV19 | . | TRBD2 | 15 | CASSITSGVLNEQFF | TGTGCCAGTAGTATAACTAGCGGGGTGCTCAATGAGCAGTTCTTC
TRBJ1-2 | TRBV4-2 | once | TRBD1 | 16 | CASSQGGDSHPYGYTF | TGTGCCAGCAGCCAGGGGGGGGACAGCCATCCATATGGCTACACCTTC
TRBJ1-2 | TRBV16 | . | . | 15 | CASSQSIGANYGYTF | TGTGCCAGCAGCCAATCGATCGGGGCTAACTATGGCTACACCTTC
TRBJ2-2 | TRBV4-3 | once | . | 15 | CASSPLTSDTGELFF | TGCGCCAGCAGTCCGTTAACATCGGACACCGGGGAGCTGTTTTTT
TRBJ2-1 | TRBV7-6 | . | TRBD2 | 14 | CASSSASGGNEQFF | TGTGCCAGCAGCTCCGCTAGCGGGGGCAATGAGCAGTTCTTC
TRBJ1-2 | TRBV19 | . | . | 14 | CASSMLAGVYGYTF | TGTGCCAGTAGTATGTTGGCAGGGGTCTATGGCTACACCTTC
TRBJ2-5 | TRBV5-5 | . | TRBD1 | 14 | CASSPVTGEETQYF | TGTGCCAGCAGCCCCGTGACAGGGGAAGAGACCCAGTACTTC
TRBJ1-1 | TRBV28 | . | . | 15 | CASSLNGARGTEAFF | TGTGCCAGCAGTTTAAATGGGGCCCGGGGCACTGAAGCTTTCTTT
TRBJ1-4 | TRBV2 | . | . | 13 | CASRDRSNEKLFF | TGTGCCAGCAGGGACAGAAGTAATGAAAAACTGTTTTTT